These T cell receptor beta chains were read from a single sample in a study of cytomegalovirus exposure and HLA in healthy donors. Repertoires were generated with immunoSEQ multiplex PCR, while TCRdb's copy carries only in-frame clones and drops some. The sample lists about 130,000 clones; 80% were seen once. The sequenced material came from PBMCs. Receptors originate from a man aged 30 to 45 in good health and CMV-seropositive. CDR3s include the opening cysteine and the closing phenylalanine or tryptophan. A D gene is named only where the DNA matches it firmly. Only some rows state a clone size, as once, few, many or a class for expanded clones.

v_call	clone_size	j_call	d_call	cdr3_aa	cdr3_nt
TRBV6-5	.	TRBJ1-6	TRBD1	CASSYGTGDNSPLHF	TGTGCCAGCAGTTACGGCACAGGGGATAATTCACCCCTCCACTTT
TRBV29-1	.	TRBJ2-1	.	CSGEGGNEQFF	TGCAGCGGGGAGGGGGGGAATGAGCAGTTCTTC
TRBV18	once	TRBJ2-7	TRBD1	CASSPFTGGAWSNEQYF	TGTGCCAGCTCACCATTCACAGGGGGCGCGTGGTCCAACGAGCAGTACTTC
TRBV27	.	TRBJ1-2	TRBD1	CASSSIQGAQGYTF	TGTGCCAGCAGCTCGATACAGGGGGCGCAAGGCTACACCTTC
TRBV6-5	.	TRBJ1-1	.	CASLKPAGRGAFF	TGTGCCAGCTTGAAACCTGCAGGGCGAGGAGCTTTCTTT
TRBV4-1	.	TRBJ2-3	.	CASSQVWGGVTDTQYF	TGCGCCAGCAGCCAAGTATGGGGCGGGGTCACAGATACGCAGTATTTT
TRBV9	.	TRBJ2-5	.	CASSVGAKSGFQETQYF	TGTGCCAGCAGCGTAGGAGCGAAGAGCGGATTCCAAGAGACCCAGTACTTC
TRBV27	few	TRBJ2-7	.	CASSFAAGQTYEQYF	TGTGCCAGCAGTTTTGCGGCGGGGCAGACCTACGAGCAGTACTTC
TRBV5-6	.	TRBJ2-3	.	CASSEILGGRDTQYF	TGTGCCAGCAGTGAAATCCTCGGGGGGCGGGATACGCAGTATTTT
TRBV25-1	.	TRBJ1-6	TRBD1	CASSEFQGAVRAPLHF	TGTGCCAGCAGTGAATTTCAGGGGGCGGTTCGGGCACCCCTCCACTTT
TRBV7-8	.	TRBJ1-1	.	CASSLDKGAEAFF	TGTGCCAGCAGCTTAGATAAGGGAGCTGAAGCTTTCTTT
TRBV7-9	.	TRBJ2-5	.	CASSLVQIQETQYF	TGTGCCAGCAGCTTAGTCCAGATCCAAGAGACCCAGTACTTC
TRBV19	.	TRBJ1-5	.	CASSIEFFGENQPQHF	TGTGCCAGTAGTATCGAATTTTTCGGGGAAAATCAGCCCCAGCATTTT
TRBV25-1	.	TRBJ2-1	TRBD1	CASSEGTGPFNEQFF	TGTGCCAGCAGTGAGGGGACAGGGCCTTTCAATGAGCAGTTCTTC
TRBV19	.	TRBJ2-7	TRBD1	CASSPPGTGGQYF	TGTGCCAGTAGTCCACCCGGGACAGGCGGGCAGTACTTC
TRBV5-1	.	TRBJ2-2	TRBD2	CASSLILAGNTGELFF	TGCGCCAGCAGCTTGATATTAGCGGGGAACACCGGGGAGCTGTTTTTT
TRBV5-1	.	TRBJ1-2	.	CASGGDYGYTF	TGCGCCAGCGGAGGAGACTATGGCTACACCTTC
TRBV20-1	.	TRBJ2-1	.	CSAIRGREQFF	TGCAGTGCGATCCGGGGGAGGGAGCAGTTCTTC
TRBV6-1	.	TRBJ1-2	.	CATAPLGGANYGYTF	TGTGCCACTGCGCCCTTAGGGGGAGCTAACTATGGCTACACCTTC
TRBV6-5	.	TRBJ1-2	.	CASSETGRYGYTF	TGTGCCAGCAGTGAAACAGGACGCTATGGCTACACCTTC
TRBV29-1	.	TRBJ1-1	.	CSVSRDAAFF	TGCAGCGTTAGTAGAGATGCAGCTTTCTTT
TRBV9	.	TRBJ2-3	TRBD2	CASSVGLAGGTDTQYF	TGTGCCAGCAGCGTAGGCCTCGCGGGGGGCACAGATACGCAGTATTTT
TRBV5-1	.	TRBJ2-7	TRBD1	CASSLLSGGYEQYF	TGCGCCAGCAGCTTATTGTCAGGGGGCTACGAGCAGTACTTC
TRBV7-6	once	TRBJ1-1	.	CASSPGSNTEAFF	TGTGCCAGCAGCCCGGGATCGAACACTGAAGCTTTCTTT
TRBV29-1	.	TRBJ1-2	.	CSVEGQLNGYTF	TGCAGCGTTGAGGGACAACTCAATGGCTACACCTTC
TRBV11-3	.	TRBJ2-1	TRBD2	CASSFGAGDNEQFF	TGTGCCAGCAGCTTTGGAGCGGGGGACAATGAGCAGTTCTTC
TRBV2	.	TRBJ2-1	TRBD1	CASSQDLTGGLDEQFF	TGTGCCAGTAGCCAGGATTTGACAGGGGGCTTGGATGAGCAGTTCTTC
TRBV9	.	TRBJ1-1	.	CASSVDRRDEAFF	TGTGCCAGCAGCGTAGATCGGAGGGATGAAGCTTTCTTT
TRBV27	.	TRBJ1-4	.	CASSPREPEKLFF	TGTGCCAGCAGTCCCCGGGAGCCCGAAAAACTGTTTTTT
TRBV27	.	TRBJ2-7	TRBD1	CASSLLTMTGQLYEQYF	TGTGCCAGCAGTTTGTTAACGATGACGGGACAGCTTTACGAGCAGTACTTC
TRBV6-5	.	TRBJ2-1	.	CASSYSGGREQFF	TGTGCCAGCAGTTACTCAGGAGGGCGTGAGCAGTTCTTC
TRBV4-1	.	TRBJ2-7	.	CASSQVEGSEQYF	TGCGCCAGCAGCCAAGTTGAAGGGAGCGAGCAGTACTTC
TRBV11-2	few	TRBJ1-2	.	CASSLARSYGYTF	TGTGCCAGCAGCTTAGCCAGGTCCTATGGCTACACCTTC
TRBV11-1	.	TRBJ2-2	TRBD2	CASSLRLAGTGELFF	TGTGCCAGCAGCCTTCGACTAGCGGGGACCGGGGAGCTGTTTTTT
TRBV6-6	.	TRBJ1-5	.	CASSYGENQPQHF	TGTGCCAGCAGTTACGGGGAGAATCAGCCCCAGCATTTT
TRBV6-5	.	TRBJ1-6	TRBD1	CASTPGTENSPLHF	TGTGCCAGCACCCCTGGGACAGAGAATTCACCCCTCCACTTT
TRBV2	.	TRBJ1-3	TRBD1	CASSDRGLGNTIYF	TGTGCCAGCAGTGACAGGGGGCTTGGAAACACCATATATTTT
TRBV27	.	TRBJ1-1	.	CASSLRGGYMNTEAFF	TGTGCCAGCAGTTTAAGGGGCGGTTACATGAACACTGAAGCTTTCTTT
TRBV18	.	TRBJ2-7	TRBD1	CASSPLGQGVHEQYF	TGTGCCAGCTCACCACTGGGACAGGGGGTCCACGAGCAGTACTTC
TRBV9	.	TRBJ1-1	.	CASSPHRVNTEAFF	TGTGCCAGCAGCCCCCACAGGGTGAACACTGAAGCTTTCTTT
TRBV5-4	.	TRBJ2-5	TRBD1	CASLGQGGETQYF	TGTGCCAGCTTGGGACAGGGAGGAGAGACCCAGTACTTC
TRBV28	.	TRBJ2-1	.	CASSLEGGRGFYNEQFF	TGTGCCAGCAGTTTAGAGGGGGGCAGGGGGTTCTACAATGAGCAGTTCTTC
TRBV6-5	once	TRBJ2-7	.	CASRRDSGLAEQYF	TGTGCCAGCAGACGGGACTCAGGACTGGCCGAGCAGTACTTC
TRBV2	.	TRBJ1-4	.	CASISGRDGEKLFF	TGTGCCAGCATATCCGGGAGGGATGGTGAAAAACTGTTTTTT
TRBV28	.	TRBJ2-3	TRBD2	CASSLAGGLTDTQYF	TGTGCCAGCAGTTTGGCGGGGGGACTCACAGATACGCAGTATTTT
TRBV14	once	TRBJ2-3	TRBD1	CASSQDRGQGDADTQYF	TGTGCCAGCAGCCAAGATCGAGGACAGGGCGACGCAGATACGCAGTATTTT
TRBV28	.	TRBJ1-1	TRBD1	CASRTPGGPGTEAFF	TGTGCCAGCAGAACCCCAGGGGGCCCGGGGACTGAAGCTTTCTTT
TRBV4-1	once	TRBJ1-4	.	CASSQDARGAREKLFF	TGCGCCAGCAGCCAAGACGCCAGGGGCGCTCGGGAAAAACTGTTTTTT
TRBV11-3	.	TRBJ2-3	TRBD2	CASSSSGGLDTQYF	TGTGCCAGCAGCTCAAGCGGGGGGCTGGATACGCAGTATTTT
TRBV27	.	TRBJ2-5	.	CASSLSDRQETQYF	TGTGCCAGCAGTTTATCTGACAGGCAAGAGACCCAGTACTTC
TRBV7-9	once	TRBJ2-7	.	CASSLPGDAYEQYF	TGTGCCAGCAGCCTCCCGGGGGATGCCTACGAGCAGTACTTC
TRBV13	.	TRBJ1-2	.	CASSLGRSAGPGYTF	TGTGCCAGCAGCTTAGGACGGTCAGCGGGCCCTGGCTACACCTTC
TRBV5-4	few	TRBJ1-2	TRBD1	CASSRTGSGYGYTF	TGTGCCAGCAGCCGGACAGGGTCAGGCTATGGCTACACCTTC
TRBV7-9	few	TRBJ1-4	.	CASKAGTEKLFF	TGTGCCAGCAAGGCGGGCACCGAAAAACTGTTTTTT
TRBV28	.	TRBJ2-2	TRBD1	CASSSPLFRGQNGELFF	TGTGCCAGCAGTTCCCCATTGTTCAGGGGGCAGAACGGGGAGCTGTTTTTT